The rows below give T cell receptor beta chains drawn from one sample of a study of metastatic and nonmetastatic thyroid tumors. From the PCR reads, TCRdb re-called clones with MiXCR. The sample includes approximately 9,000 clones, roughly 30% of them seen just once. Input material: adjacent normal tissue. These receptors came from a female donor with papillary thyroid cancer or a benign thyroid nodule (not recorded which). Some clones in this sample may be carry-over from other donors' samples. Both conserved end residues are part of each CDR3. Each record gives: clone size, CDR3 length, V gene, J gene, D gene, CDR3 DNA, CDR3 protein. A D gene is named only where the DNA matches it firmly. Rows give clone size only sometimes, using once, few, many, or a class for an expanded clone.

size: few
length: 15
V: TRBV28
J: TRBJ2-7
D: TRBD1
DNA: TGTGCCAGCAGTCTCTACCGGGACAGGCACTACGAGCAGTACTTC
CDR3: CASSLYRDRHYEQYF

size: -
length: 16
V: TRBV11-2
J: TRBJ1-4
D: -
DNA: TGTGCCAGCAGCTTATACGGATTTCAAACTAATGAAAAACTGTTTTTT
CDR3: CASSLYGFQTNEKLFF

size: few
length: 13
V: TRBV19
J: TRBJ2-1
D: -
DNA: TGTGCCAGTACCCCTAACCAGGCCAATGAGCAGTTCTTC
CDR3: CASTPNQANEQFF

size: -
length: 13
V: TRBV7-3
J: TRBJ1-1
D: -
DNA: TGTGCCAGCACCAGGGAGTTGGACACTGAAGCTTTCTTT
CDR3: CASTRELDTEAFF

size: large
length: 13
V: TRBV15
J: TRBJ2-5
D: TRBD2
DNA: TGTGCCACCAGCAGAATAGCGGGGGAGACCCAGTACTTC
CDR3: CATSRIAGETQYF

size: -
length: 12
V: TRBV6-2/TRBV6-3
J: TRBJ1-2
D: -
DNA: TGTGCCAGCAGTTTGGCCAACTATGGCTACACCTTC
CDR3: CASSLANYGYTF

size: -
length: 20
V: TRBV20-1
J: TRBJ1-2
D: TRBD1
DNA: TGCAGTGCTAGATGGGACAGGGACTTCATTAGTGACCCAAGTTTTTATGGCTACACCTTC
CDR3: CSARWDRDFISDPSFYGYTF

size: medium-sized
length: 14
V: TRBV12-5
J: TRBJ2-2
D: -
DNA: TGTGCTACCCAACTATCGGGAGCCGCCGGGGAGCTGTTTTTT
CDR3: CATQLSGAAGELFF

size: once
length: 15
V: TRBV18
J: TRBJ2-1
D: TRBD2
DNA: TGTGCCAGCTCACAAACTAGCGGGAGATGTAATGAGCATTTCTTC
CDR3: CASSQTSGRCNEHFF

size: few
length: 13
V: TRBV6-1
J: TRBJ2-7
D: TRBD2
DNA: TGTGCCTGCAAGGCTAGCGGGAGTGACGAGCAGTACTTC
CDR3: CACKASGSDEQYF

size: -
length: 13
V: TRBV10-3
J: TRBJ1-1
D: -
DNA: TGTGCCGTCGGGAGCCGGTTGAACACTGAAGCTTTCTTT
CDR3: CAVGSRLNTEAFF

size: -
length: 15
V: TRBV5-4
J: TRBJ1-1
D: -
DNA: TGTGCCAGCAGCTTGGTAACGGGAGCCCTACTTGAAGCTTTCTTT
CDR3: CASSLVTGALLEAFF

size: few
length: 11
V: TRBV12-3/TRBV12-4
J: TRBJ1-2
D: -
DNA: TGTGCCAGCAGTCCCGGGACAGGCTACACCTTC
CDR3: CASSPGTGYTF

size: many
length: 13
V: TRBV30
J: TRBJ1-1
D: -
DNA: TGTGCCTGGAGTGTCGGCAGGGGAAGTGAAGCTTTCTTT
CDR3: CAWSVGRGSEAFF

size: -
length: 12
V: TRBV10-3
J: TRBJ2-1
D: TRBD2
DNA: TGTGCCAGACTAGCGGGAGTCAATGAGCAGTTCTTC
CDR3: CARLAGVNEQFF

size: many
length: 14
V: TRBV5-6
J: TRBJ2-5
D: -
DNA: TGTGCCAGCAGCCAAGTCGCGAAGAAAGAGACCCAGTACTTC
CDR3: CASSQVAKKETQYF

size: -
length: 12
V: TRBV20-1
J: TRBJ2-7
D: -
DNA: TGCAGTGCTAGCGGCAAGGGGGTCGAGCAGTACTTC
CDR3: CSASGKGVEQYF

size: -
length: 12
V: TRBV20-1
J: TRBJ1-2
D: -
DNA: TGCAGTGCGGCCGGAGCTAACTATGGCTACACCTTC
CDR3: CSAAGANYGYTF

size: -
length: 15
V: TRBV10-3
J: TRBJ2-1
D: TRBD2
DNA: TGTGCCATCAGTGAGTCGACGGGGGGTAATGGGGAGCAGTTCTTC
CDR3: CAISESTGGNGEQFF

size: few
length: 8
V: TRBV6-9
J: TRBJ1-2
D: -
DNA: TGTGCTAACTATGGCTACACCTTC
CDR3: CANYGYTF

size: -
length: 15
V: TRBV13
J: TRBJ2-1
D: -
DNA: TGTGCCAGCAGCTTACCTACTAGCCGCTACAATGAGCAGTTCTTC
CDR3: CASSLPTSRYNEQFF

size: few
length: 13
V: TRBV25-1
J: TRBJ2-7
D: -
DNA: TGTGCCAGCAGTGCCTACATCTCCTACGAGCAGTACTTC
CDR3: CASSAYISYEQYF

size: -
length: 15
V: TRBV11-3
J: TRBJ2-2
D: TRBD1
DNA: TGTGCCAGCAGCCGGGACAGAGCGAACACCGGGGAGCTGTTTTTT
CDR3: CASSRDRANTGELFF

size: once
length: 14
V: TRBV7-9
J: TRBJ2-1
D: TRBD2
DNA: TGTGCCAGCAGCCGCGAGGGCGGGAGGGGTGAGCAGTTCTTC
CDR3: CASSREGGRGEQFF

size: medium-sized
length: 15
V: TRBV5-1
J: TRBJ2-3
D: TRBD1
DNA: TGCGCCAGCAGCTTGGGACAGGGGAGTCCAGATACGCAGTATTTT
CDR3: CASSLGQGSPDTQYF

size: -
length: 13
V: TRBV20-1
J: TRBJ2-7
D: -
DNA: TGCAGTGCTAGAGGGCAACAGGGAAGGGAGCAGTACTTC
CDR3: CSARGQQGREQYF

size: -
length: 13
V: TRBV28
J: TRBJ2-7
D: -
DNA: TGTGCCAGCAGTCGTTACGGGTTCTACGAGCAGTACTTC
CDR3: CASSRYGFYEQYF

size: medium-sized
length: 14
V: TRBV7-2
J: TRBJ2-3
D: -
DNA: TGTGCCAGCAGCTTAAGCGGTCAGACGGATACGCAGTATTTT
CDR3: CASSLSGQTDTQYF

size: -
length: 14
V: TRBV5-1
J: TRBJ2-7
D: -
DNA: TGCGCCAGCAGCGCGGGTCAGGATGGCTACGAGCAGTACTTC
CDR3: CASSAGQDGYEQYF

size: -
length: 12
V: TRBV24-1
J: TRBJ1-1
D: -
DNA: TGTGCCACCAGTGATCGGAGCACTGAAGCTTTCTTT
CDR3: CATSDRSTEAFF

size: few
length: 14
V: TRBV29-1
J: TRBJ2-1
D: TRBD1
DNA: TGCAGCGCTGACCAGGGGGCTCCCTACAATGAGCAGTTCTTC
CDR3: CSADQGAPYNEQFF